These 23 T cell receptor beta chains were sequenced from one sample in a study of CD8+CD57+ T cells in acquired aplastic anemia. TCR beta VDJ and CDR3 were profiled, and genomic DNA was the template. TCRdb passed the reads through MiXCR, listing each CDR3 protein once. The repertoire consists of some 190,000 distinct CDR3 sequences, with less than 70% occurring once and the leading ten covering about 16%. Sequenced sample: sorted CD4+, CD8+, or CD8+CD57+ T cells (not recorded which) from PBMCs. Receptor source: a human donor in good health, serving as a control.

Many counts were recorded for this clonotype. The chain has TRBV27 and TRBJ2-3; 8 nucleotides match TRBD1. V was pared by 5 bases and J by 4 bases, with 8 bases of the junction left unmatched. Germline V gene sequence: CDR1 MNHEY, CDR2 SMNVEV (reference sequence). This CDR3 has 15 amino acids. The CDR3 protein is CASSHDRGWPDTQYF. DNA of the CDR3: TGTGCCAGCAGTCATGACAGGGGATGGCCAGATACGCAGTATTTT.

V and J are TRBV25-1 and TRBJ2-1, with a possible D match to TRBD1 (6 bases). CDR1 is MGHDK, CDR2 SYGVNS, per germline. This CDR3 comprises 15 residues. V was cut by 5 bases and J by 5 bases, with 16 bases left in between. Here the CDR3 reads CASSPVGATNNEQFF. The CDR3 region has the DNA TGTGCCAGCAGTCCAGTGGGGGCTACGAACAATGAGCAGTTCTTC.

This clonotype was detected many times. The chain is built from TRBV7-2 and TRBJ1-2; D gene uncertain. The germline CDR1 and CDR2 sequences are SGHTA and FQGNSA. This CDR3 has 13 amino acids. Trimming shortened V by 7 bases and J by 1 base, and 10 bases separated the two germline ends. The CDR3 coding sequence is TGTGCCAGCACCCCACAGATTAACTATGGCTACACCTTC. Translated: CASTPQINYGYTF.

The chain uses TRBV15 and TRBJ2-7; D call uncertain. Trimming pared 4 bases from V and 6 bases from J, leaving 13 bases between. The V gene's germline CDR1 is LNHNV and CDR2 YYDKDF (reference sequence). The CDR3 consists of 13 residues. The CDR3 DNA is TGTGCCACCAGCAACCCCGTGGGCCGCGAGCAGTACTTC. This codes for CATSNPVGREQYF.

Here the CDR3 DNA reads TGCAGTGCTAGGCCGGGGGGTAACGAGCAGTACTTC. This codes for CSARPGGNEQYF. The chain recombines TRBV20-1 with TRBJ2-7; TRBD2 matches 7 bases. Germline-derived CDR1 and CDR2 are DFQATT and SNEGSKA (reference sequence). CDR3 size: 12 residues. With 3 bases clipped from V and 5 bases from J, the junction kept 4 bases outside the gene matches.

V usage is TRBV24-1 and J usage is TRBJ2-1; D uncertain. The V gene's germline CDR1 is KGHDR and CDR2 SFDVKD. The CDR3 spans 13 residues. Trimming stripped 4 bases from V and 5 bases from J, with 8 bases between. CDR3 coding DNA: TGTGCCACCAGTGACCAGCGCCACAATGAGCAGTTCTTC. Protein: CATSDQRHNEQFF.

The chain employs TRBV9 and TRBJ1-5, with 8 bases matching TRBD1. The CDR3 is made up of 14 amino acids. J gave up 6 bases and V 1 base, and 3 bases lay outside the gene matches. Per the germline V gene, CDR1 is SGDLS and CDR2 is YYNGEE. CDR3 loop: CASSVRGTGQPQHF. As DNA, the CDR3 is TGTGCCAGCAGCGTACGGGGGACAGGTCAGCCCCAGCATTTT.

This clonotype was detected only a few times. The CDR3 coding sequence is TGTGCCAGCAGCTTATATGGCAGTGGTGAAAAACTGTTTTTT. It yields the protein CASSLYGSGEKLFF. This chain links TRBV7-2 with TRBJ1-4; D call uncertain. The CDR3 runs 14 residues. With 2 bases removed from V and 7 bases from J, the gap between germline ends came to 11 bases. Per the germline V gene, CDR1 is SGHTA and CDR2 is FQGNSA.

There are a few counts of this clonotype. This rearrangement joins TRBV2 to TRBJ1-6; possibly TRBD1 for D (6 bases). Trimming took off 7 bases at V and 10 bases at J, with 14 bases between the two ends. CDR1 is SNHLY, CDR2 FYNNEI, per germline. The length of the CDR3 is 13 residues. The CDR3 DNA is TGTGCCAGCACGACAGGCCGAGGGTCACCCCTCCACTTT. It translates to CASTTGRGSPLHF.

V is TRBV29-1 and J is TRBJ1-6; weak D call: TRBD1 (5 bases). Trimming shortened V by 5 bases and J by 3 bases, and 17 bases separated the two germline ends. The CDR3 runs to 16 residues. The germline CDR1 and CDR2 sequences are SQVTM and ANQGSEA. This chain's CDR3 is CSVRSRDGIYNSPLHF. The CDR3 DNA is TGCAGCGTTCGTTCCCGGGACGGAATCTATAATTCACCCCTCCACTTT.

This clonotype was seen ten or more times. The V and J genes are TRBV7-8 and TRBJ2-2, with D unresolved. The CDR3 totals 15 residues. Looked up from germline, CDR1 is SGHVS and CDR2 is FQNEAQ. V shed 1 base and J shed 6 bases, with 12 bases lying between them. In DNA form, the CDR3 reads TGTGCCAGCAGCTTAGTGATCGTTGGGTCCGGGGAGCTGTTTTTT. This translates into CASSLVIVGSGELFF.

There are many counts of this clonotype. This chain links TRBV6-2 or TRBV6-3 with TRBJ2-7, with D hard to call. Deletions cut 2 bases from V and 3 bases from J, with 8 bases between. This CDR3 is built from 13 residues. Germline loops: CDR1 MNHEY, CDR2 SVGEGT. The CDR3 DNA is TGTGCCAGCAGTTACAGGTCCGACTACGAGCAGTACTTC. Amino acids: CASSYRSDYEQYF.

Only a few counts were recorded for this clonotype. The rearrangement links TRBV7-2 to TRBJ2-7, with TRBD1 as a possible D gene (5 bases). Trimming removed 5 bases from V and 6 bases from J, with 14 bases in between. Germline V gene lookup returns CDR1 SGHTA and CDR2 FQGNSA. The CDR3 has 13 residues. CDR3 residues: CASSRRDLGEQYF. The CDR3, as DNA: TGTGCCAGCAGCCGCAGGGATCTCGGCGAGCAGTACTTC.

V gene TRBV11-2 combines with J gene TRBJ2-7; no definite D call. There are 14 residues in the CDR3. Germline V gene data show CDR1 as SGHAT and CDR2 as FQNNGV. The V gene lost 4 bases and the J gene lost 7 bases, with 17 bases spanning the gap. The CDR3 bases are TGTGCCAGCAGCTCCTGGGCAGGCCGATTTGAGCAGTACTTC. This gives the protein CASSSWAGRFEQYF.

At least ten counts were recorded for this clonotype. The V gene is TRBV27, the J gene TRBJ2-7; D is undetermined. The CDR3 consists of 14 residues. Trimming left V 1 base short and J 2 bases short, with 9 bases between. The germline V gene encodes CDR1 MNHEY and CDR2 SMNVEV (reference sequence). The DNA of the CDR3 is TGTGCCAGCAGTTTATTAGGCAGACCCTACGAGCAGTACTTC. Amino acid sequence: CASSLLGRPYEQYF.

V and J are TRBV13 and TRBJ1-2; 8 nucleotides align to TRBD1. Unmatched junction bases numbered 8, after V lost 11 bases and J lost 0 bases. Germline-derived CDR1 and CDR2 are PRHDT and FYEKMQ (reference sequence). The CDR3 contains 14 residues. The CDR3 loop reads CASPRTGSNYGYTF. In DNA form, the CDR3 reads TGTGCCTCGCCTAGGACAGGGTCTAACTATGGCTACACCTTC.

The V call is TRBV10-1, the J call TRBJ1-1; tentative D call: TRBD1 (5 bases). Germline CDR1 is WNHNN and CDR2 is SYGVQD (reference sequence). This CDR3 contains 14 residues. V dropped 3 bases and J dropped 4 bases, with 12 bases sitting between them. The CDR3 DNA is TGCGCCAGCAGTGAAATGGGGGTTAGCACTGAAGCTTTCTTT. Protein sequence: CASSEMGVSTEAFF.

This clonotype was recorded at least ten times. The chain recombines TRBV18 with TRBJ1-1; unclear D gene. The CDR3 sequence is 13 residues long. Trimming shortened V by 2 bases and J by 3 bases, and 7 bases separated the two germline ends. In germline, CDR1 is KGHSH, CDR2 LQKENI. The CDR3 is CASSPSGDTEAFF. The DNA for the CDR3 is TGTGCCAGCTCACCATCCGGGGACACTGAAGCTTTCTTT.

The rearrangement joins TRBV6-4 to TRBJ2-7, with 10 bases fitting TRBD1. Trimming at V came to 8 bases and at J to 0 bases, leaving 4 bases not matched to a gene. The CDR3 covers 14 residues. Germline V gives CDR1 MRHNA, CDR2 SNTAGT. The CDR3 region has the DNA TGTGCCAGCCCCGGGACAGGGGTCTCCTACGAGCAGTACTTC. It yields the protein CASPGTGVSYEQYF.

The chain uses TRBV10-2 and TRBJ1-4, with D possibly TRBD1 on 5 matching bases. The ends were cut back, 8 bases at V and 2 bases at J, with 9 bases in the middle. Germline assignment: CDR1 WSHSY and CDR2 SAAADI. The CDR3 totals 13 residues. CDR3 sequence: CASGGTTNEKLFF. The CDR3 DNA follows: TGCGCCAGCGGCGGGACTACTAATGAAAAACTGTTTTTT.

V and J are TRBV4-3 and TRBJ2-3, with 10 bases lining up with TRBD2. Germline V gene data show CDR1 as LGHNA and CDR2 as YSLEER. The CDR3 sequence is 16 residues long. Trimming removed 3 bases from V and 3 bases from J; junction bases left unmatched: 6. CDR3 sequence: CASSHLTSGATDTQYF. The CDR3 nucleotides are TGCGCCAGCAGCCACCTCACTAGCGGGGCGACAGATACGCAGTATTTT.

About this clonotype itself: The junction does not match germline at one end; this may be a read error. The chain carries TRBV29-1 and TRBJ1-2; no clear D. CDR1 is SQVTM and CDR2 is ANQGSEA in the germline V gene. The CDR3 length is 12 residues. CDR3 coding DNA: TGTAGCGTTCGTACTGTGGGTTATGGCTACACCTTC. Protein: CSVRTVGYGYTF.

On this clonotype: A much more abundant neighbour one base away suggests this may be a read error. V usage is TRBV4-2 and J usage is TRBJ2-3; 15 bases fit TRBD2. From germline, CDR1 is LGHNA and CDR2 YNFKEQ. The CDR3 sequence is 19 residues long. The CDR3 DNA reads TGTGCCAGCAGCCAGCGGACTAGCGGGGGGGATTACGCGATAGATACGCAGTGTTTT. Translated: CASSQRTSGGDYAIDTQCF.